This T cell receptor beta chain appears in the sequencing data of a study of beta chain features in type 1 diabetes. Broader study findings: Researchers report that Type 1 diabetes patients had moderately but significantly shorter TCRB CDR3s across all four CD4+ subsets.

Reverse transcribing all isolated RNA meant expressed TCRB transcripts were sequenced. Sequencing used immunoSEQ multiplex PCR; TCRdb keeps in-frame clones, though not all of them. The sample holds some 660,000 clones, roughly 13% seen once. This clone was picked up a small number of times. Its antigen is not identified. This CDR3 spans 15 amino acids. The V and J ends lost 3 bases and 6 bases, in that order; junction bases with no gene match: 1. The germline V gene has CDR1 LNHDA and CDR2 SQIVND (reference sequence). This rearrangement joins TRBV19 to TRBJ2-1; 14 bases match TRBD2. The receptor's source is a man aged 18 to 29 with type 1 diabetes. Input material: naive CD4+ T cells from blood. The CDR3 nucleotides read TGTGCCAGTAGTATGGGACTAGCGGGAGTCAATGAGCAGTTCTTC. Translated: CASSMGLAGVNEQFF.